Below, 3 T cell receptor beta chains from the same sample are listed, as sequenced in a study of cytomegalovirus exposure and HLA in healthy donors. The PCR was carried out with 60 Vbeta primers and 13 Jbeta primers. Sequenced by immunoSEQ multiplex PCR; TCRdb stores in-frame clones only, minus some. This sample has some 120,000 clones; roughly 79% occur once, and the top ten carry around 2.3%. Sequencing was performed on PBMCs. These receptors were taken from a woman in her thirties or forties in good health and CMV-seronegative.

The chain carries TRBV28 and TRBJ2-1; D might be TRBD1 (5 bases). Germline loops: CDR1 MDHEN, CDR2 SYDVKM. The CDR3 is made up of 13 amino acids. V lost 2 bases and J lost 9, with 11 bases in between. The CDR3 protein is CASSLLQAAEQFF. The CDR3, as DNA: TGTGCCAGCAGTTTACTACAGGCTGCTGAGCAGTTCTTC.

The chain links TRBV5-4 to TRBJ1-1, with no clear D. Per germline, CDR1 SGHNT and CDR2 YYREEE (reference sequence). V dropped 3 bases and J dropped 2 bases, with 8 bases sitting between them. CDR3 length: 13 residues. CDR3 region: CASSSFSNTEAFF. The CDR3 nucleotides are TGTGCCAGCAGCTCTTTTAGTAACACTGAAGCTTTCTTT.

The V call is TRBV4-1, the J call TRBJ2-1; maybe TRBD2 (6 bases). V was trimmed by 1 base and J by 9 bases, leaving 22 bases between them. This CDR3 region has 17 residues. CDR1 and CDR2 (germline): MGHRA, YSYEKL. The CDR3 here is CASSQAIRSGSAGEQFF. CDR3 DNA: TGCGCCAGCAGCCAAGCTATTAGGAGCGGGTCGGCCGGTGAGCAGTTCTTC.